This TCR beta chain was identified in a study of HIV-infected patients and healthy controls. Via MiXCR, TCRdb re-called the 5' RACE reads, giving one row per CDR3 protein. Here the sample spans 65,000 to 70,000 distinct CDR3 sequences, roughly 16% being singletons. This clonotype turned up a few times. The CDR3 totals 13 residues. Germline V gene sequence: CDR1 SQVTM, CDR2 ANQGSEA. Between the trimmed V and J ends, which lost 5 bases and 3 bases, there was a span of 11 bases. The chain has TRBV29-1 and TRBJ1-5, with TRBD1 as a possible D gene (6 bases). Sequences were obtained from CD4+ T cells from blood. The TCR sequence derives from a human donor in good health. The CDR3: CSVRDNYNQPQHF. The CDR3 DNA reads TGCAGCGTTCGGGACAACTACAATCAGCCCCAGCATTTT.